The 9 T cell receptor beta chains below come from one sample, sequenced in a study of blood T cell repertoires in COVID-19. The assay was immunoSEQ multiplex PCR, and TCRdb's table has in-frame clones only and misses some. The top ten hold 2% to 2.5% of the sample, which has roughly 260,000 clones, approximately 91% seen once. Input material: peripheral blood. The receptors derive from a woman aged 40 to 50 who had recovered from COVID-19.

CDR3 DNA sequence: TGTGCCAGCAGTTTATTCCCCACGGGACAGGGGGCCGAGCAGTACTTC. Protein sequence: CASSLFPTGQGAEQYF. This chain links TRBV27 with TRBJ2-7, with 12 nucleotides matching TRBD1. V gave up 1 base and J gave up 6 bases; unmatched junction bases: 7. The CDR3 covers 16 residues. Germline V gene sequence: CDR1 MNHEY, CDR2 SMNVEV (reference sequence).

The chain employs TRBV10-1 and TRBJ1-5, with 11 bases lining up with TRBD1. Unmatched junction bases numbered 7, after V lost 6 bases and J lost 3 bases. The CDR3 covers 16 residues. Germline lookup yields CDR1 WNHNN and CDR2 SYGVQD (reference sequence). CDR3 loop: CASRGWGQGVNQPQHF. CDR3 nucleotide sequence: TGCGCCAGCAGGGGGTGGGGACAGGGGGTCAATCAGCCCCAGCATTTT.

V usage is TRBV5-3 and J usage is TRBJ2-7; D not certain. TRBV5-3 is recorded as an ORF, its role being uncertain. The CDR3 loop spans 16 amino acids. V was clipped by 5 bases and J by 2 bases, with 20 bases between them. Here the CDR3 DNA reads TGTGCCAGAAGACCGAGTTTTGACAAGAGAACCTACGAGCAGTACTTC. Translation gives CARRPSFDKRTYEQYF.

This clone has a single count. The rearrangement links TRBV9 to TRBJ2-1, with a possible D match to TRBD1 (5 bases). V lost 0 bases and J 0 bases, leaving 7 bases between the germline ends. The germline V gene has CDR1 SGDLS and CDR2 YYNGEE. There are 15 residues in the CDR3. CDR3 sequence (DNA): TGTGCCAGCAGCGTAGAGGGGAACTCCTACAATGAGCAGTTCTTC. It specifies CASSVEGNSYNEQFF.

The CDR3 reads CASSYSQGSGNTIYF. Here the CDR3 DNA reads TGTGCCAGCAGTTACTCACAGGGATCTGGAAACACCATATATTTT. V usage is TRBV6-5 and J usage is TRBJ1-3, with D possibly matching TRBD1 (6 bases). The germline gives CDR1 MNHEY, CDR2 SVGAGI. This CDR3 is built from 15 residues. V was shortened by 0 bases and J by 1 base, with 7 bases between the two germline ends.

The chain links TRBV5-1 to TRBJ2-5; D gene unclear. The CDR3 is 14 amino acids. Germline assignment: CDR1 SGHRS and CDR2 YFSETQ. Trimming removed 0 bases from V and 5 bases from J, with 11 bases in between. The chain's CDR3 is CASSLGPKEETQYF. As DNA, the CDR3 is TGCGCCAGCAGCTTGGGGCCCAAGGAGGAGACCCAGTACTTC.

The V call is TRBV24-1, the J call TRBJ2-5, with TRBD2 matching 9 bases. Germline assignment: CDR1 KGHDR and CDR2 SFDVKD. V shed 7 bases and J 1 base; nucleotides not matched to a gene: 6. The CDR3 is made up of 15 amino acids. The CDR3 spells CATSRGGGGQETQYF. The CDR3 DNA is TGTGCCACCAGCCGAGGCGGGGGGGGCCAAGAGACCCAGTACTTC.

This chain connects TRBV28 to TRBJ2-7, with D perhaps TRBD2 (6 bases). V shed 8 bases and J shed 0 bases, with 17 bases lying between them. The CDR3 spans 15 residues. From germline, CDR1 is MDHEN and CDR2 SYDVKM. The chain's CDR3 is CASGPSTRISYEQYF. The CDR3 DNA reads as TGTGCCAGCGGGCCCTCGACTAGAATCTCCTACGAGCAGTACTTC.

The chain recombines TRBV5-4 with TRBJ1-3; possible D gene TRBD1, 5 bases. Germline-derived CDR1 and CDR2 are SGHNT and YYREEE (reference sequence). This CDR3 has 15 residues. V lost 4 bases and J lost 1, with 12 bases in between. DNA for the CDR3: TGTGCCAGCAGCACGGGGGGTTGGTCTGGAAACACCATATATTTT. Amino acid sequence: CASSTGGWSGNTIYF.